The 6 T cell receptor beta chains presented below share a single source sample, sequenced in a study of shared clonotypes between healthy human individuals. Naive CD8 populations comprised CD45RO-negative cells positively selected for CCR7, excluding terminally differentiated effector memory CD45RA+ cells. Method: immunoSEQ multiplex PCR; TCRdb's copy keeps in-frame clones and lacks some. The sample records over 2,000,000 clones, just under 95% being singletons. The specimen sequenced was naive CD8+ T cells from PBMCs. These receptors all stem from a man aged 18 to 30 in good health. Some clones in this sample may be carry-over from other donors' samples.

The rearrangement uses TRBV10-1 and TRBJ1-1; 8 bases map to TRBD1. The CDR3 extends over 17 amino acids. Germline assignment: CDR1 WNHNN and CDR2 SYGVQD (reference sequence). The junction had 17 bases not matched to a gene; V was cut back by 6 bases and J by 5 bases. CDR3 in DNA: TGCGCCAGCAGGCCCCTTATCCCTGGACAGGGAGGGACTGAAGCTTTCTTT. This sequence encodes CASRPLIPGQGGTEAFF.

Note on this clone: The sample has other DNA sequences that encode this CDR3 too. This chain connects TRBV7-9 to TRBJ1-2; tentatively, D is TRBD1 (6 bases). Per germline, CDR1 SEHNR and CDR2 FQNEAQ (reference sequence). Deletions cut 0 bases from V and 5 bases from J, with 7 bases between. CDR3 length: 13 residues. The CDR3: CASSLAQGYGYTF. In nucleotides, the CDR3 is TGTGCCAGCAGCTTAGCACAGGGATATGGCTACACCTTC. Filled out from reference TRBV7-9 and TRBJ1-2, the complete variable domain reads DTGVSQNPRHKITKRGQNVTFRCDPISEHNRLYWYRQTLGQGPEFLTYFQNEAQLEKSRLLSDRFSAERPKGSFSTLEIQRTEQGDSAMYLCASSLAQGYGYTFGSGTRLTVV.

This sequence joins TRBV7-2 and TRBJ2-3, with no clear D. V was trimmed by 0 bases and J by 5 bases, leaving 9 bases between them. CDR3 length equals 14 residues. Germline CDR1 SGHTA, CDR2 FQGNSA. The CDR3 sequence: CASSLAHERDTQYF. DNA of the CDR3: TGTGCCAGCAGCTTAGCTCATGAGAGAGATACGCAGTATTTT.

The chain carries TRBV11-3 and TRBJ2-3, with 7 bases lining up with TRBD1. This CDR3 contains 16 residues. CDR1 and CDR2 from the germline V gene are SGHNT and YENEEA. Trimming removed 5 bases from V and 11 bases from J; junction bases left unmatched: 19. CDR3: CASSRIVATGRLMQYF. For the CDR3, the DNA is TGTGCCAGCAGCCGGATCGTAGCGACAGGGCGACTAATGCAGTATTTT.

The table lists this clone with a count of one. The V gene is TRBV27, the J gene TRBJ1-4; D is ambiguous. This CDR3 region has 13 residues. CDR1 MNHEY and CDR2 SMNVEV come from the germline V gene (reference sequence). V was cut by 3 bases and J by 8 bases, with 10 bases left in between. Here the CDR3 DNA reads TGTGCCAGCAGTTTGGCCGGGCACGAAAAACTGTTTTTT. The encoded protein is CASSLAGHEKLFF.

The chain carries TRBV29-1 and TRBJ1-4, with a possible D match to TRBD1 (6 bases). Germline-derived CDR1 and CDR2 are SQVTM and ANQGSEA. The germline V and J ends were trimmed by 7 bases and 7 bases, with 16 bases remaining between them. This CDR3 has 13 residues. The CDR3 loop reads CSARGGRGEKLFF. The CDR3 coding sequence is TGCAGCGCGAGGGGGGGCCGGGGTGAAAAACTGTTTTTT.